The table lists the clone carrying this TCR beta chain with a few counts. Its antigen is not identified. CDR1 KGHSY and CDR2 FQNENV come from the germline V gene. Trimming took off 0 bases at V and 4 bases at J, with 13 bases between the two ends. The CDR3 has 16 amino acids. This sample is drawn from a study of response to subunit inactivated influenza vaccine. Study-level points and caveats: Few new T cells, the authors suggested, are recruited by each seasonal influenza vaccination.

MiXCR, run by TCRdb on the RT-PCR reads, gives a single entry per CDR3 protein. This sample has hundreds of thousands of distinct CDR3 sequences; around 13% occur once, and the top ten carry 6% to 7%. The material sequenced was PBMCs from blood, taken about 14 days before vaccination. The V gene is TRBV16, the J gene TRBJ1-5; D is unresolved. This TCR came from a man aged 45-60 years who received an inactivated influenza vaccine. CDR3 bases: TGTGCCAGCAGCCAATCAAGAACAAGCCTTAATCAGCCCCAGCATTTT. Protein: CASSQSRTSLNQPQHF.